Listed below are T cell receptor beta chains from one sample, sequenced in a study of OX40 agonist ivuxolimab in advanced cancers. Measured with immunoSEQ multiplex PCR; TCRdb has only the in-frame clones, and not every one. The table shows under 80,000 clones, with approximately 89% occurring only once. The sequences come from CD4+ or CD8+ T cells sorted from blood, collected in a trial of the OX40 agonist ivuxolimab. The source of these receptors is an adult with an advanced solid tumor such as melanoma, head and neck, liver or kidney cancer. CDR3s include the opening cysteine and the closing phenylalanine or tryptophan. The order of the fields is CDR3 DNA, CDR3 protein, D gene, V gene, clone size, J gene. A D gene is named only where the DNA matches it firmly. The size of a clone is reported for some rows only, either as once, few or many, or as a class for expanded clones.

cdr3_nt: TGCGCCAGGAGAACTAGTGTGGGAGAAGGAGGGGGAACCTTTAGCGGCCACAATGAGCAGTTCTTC
cdr3_aa: CARRTSVGEGGGTFSGHNEQFF
d_call: NA
v_call: TRBV5-1
clone_size: NA
j_call: TRBJ2-1

cdr3_nt: TGTGCCAGCAGCTTGGGGGGTTCAGGGGGGAACACTGAAGCTTTCTTT
cdr3_aa: CASSLGGSGGNTEAFF
d_call: TRBD1
v_call: TRBV5-4
clone_size: NA
j_call: TRBJ1-1

cdr3_nt: TGCGCCAGCAGCTTAACAGGGAAAGCCTACGAGCAGTACTTC
cdr3_aa: CASSLTGKAYEQYF
d_call: NA
v_call: TRBV5-1
clone_size: NA
j_call: TRBJ2-7

cdr3_nt: TGTGCCAGTAGTACCAGGGGGCTTGGCAATCAGCCCCAGCATTTT
cdr3_aa: CASSTRGLGNQPQHF
d_call: TRBD1
v_call: TRBV19
clone_size: NA
j_call: TRBJ1-5

cdr3_nt: TGTGCCAGCAGCTCCGGGACTAGCGTCTACGAGCAGTACTTC
cdr3_aa: CASSSGTSVYEQYF
d_call: TRBD2
v_call: TRBV7-2
clone_size: NA
j_call: TRBJ2-7

cdr3_nt: TGTGCCAGCAGTGATCTCGGGACAGGGGGCTACGAGCAGTACTTC
cdr3_aa: CASSDLGTGGYEQYF
d_call: TRBD1
v_call: TRBV25-1
clone_size: NA
j_call: TRBJ2-7

cdr3_nt: TGTGCCAGCAGCACGCGGGGGGGCCTAAACACCGGGGAGCTGTTTTTT
cdr3_aa: CASSTRGGLNTGELFF
d_call: TRBD2
v_call: TRBV7-2
clone_size: NA
j_call: TRBJ2-2

cdr3_nt: TGTGCCAGCAGTAGACAGGGCACCTCTGGAAACACCATATATTTT
cdr3_aa: CASSRQGTSGNTIYF
d_call: TRBD1
v_call: TRBV6-5
clone_size: few
j_call: TRBJ1-3

cdr3_nt: TGTGCCAGCAGCTTATGGCAGGCCAACCTTTATAGCAATCAGCCCCAGCATTTT
cdr3_aa: CASSLWQANLYSNQPQHF
d_call: NA
v_call: TRBV7-2
clone_size: NA
j_call: TRBJ1-5

cdr3_nt: TGCGCCAGCAGCGCATCCGGGACAGGGGGAACCCCCAGAAAAAACATTCAGTACTTC
cdr3_aa: CASSASGTGGTPRKNIQYF
d_call: TRBD1
v_call: TRBV5-1
clone_size: NA
j_call: TRBJ2-4

cdr3_nt: TGTGCCAGCAGTTACGGGGGCGTCCCTGGCTACACCTTC
cdr3_aa: CASSYGGVPGYTF
d_call: NA
v_call: TRBV6-5
clone_size: NA
j_call: TRBJ1-2

cdr3_nt: TGTGCCAGCAGCGTAGGAGGGGGGGGAAACACTGAAGCTTTCTTT
cdr3_aa: CASSVGGGGNTEAFF
d_call: NA
v_call: TRBV9
clone_size: NA
j_call: TRBJ1-1

cdr3_nt: TGTGCCAGCAGCCGGGGAAATTTGCTCACTGAAGCTTTCTTT
cdr3_aa: CASSRGNLLTEAFF
d_call: NA
v_call: TRBV6-5
clone_size: NA
j_call: TRBJ1-1

cdr3_nt: TGTGCCAGCAGTGGCGGGACAGTCTATGGCTACACCTTC
cdr3_aa: CASSGGTVYGYTF
d_call: TRBD1
v_call: TRBV6-1
clone_size: once
j_call: TRBJ1-2

cdr3_nt: TGTGCCAGCTCTACGTACCAAGAGACCCAGTACTTC
cdr3_aa: CASSTYQETQYF
d_call: NA
v_call: TRBV18
clone_size: NA
j_call: TRBJ2-5

cdr3_nt: TGTGCCAGCAGCCCCACCGCTGCAGGGCCTGGCGGGGAGCTGTTTTTT
cdr3_aa: CASSPTAAGPGGELFF
d_call: NA
v_call: TRBV11-3
clone_size: NA
j_call: TRBJ2-2

cdr3_nt: TGTGCCAGCAGTTTGGGAACAGGGATTAAGGGAAATGGCTACACCTTC
cdr3_aa: CASSLGTGIKGNGYTF
d_call: NA
v_call: TRBV6-5
clone_size: NA
j_call: TRBJ1-2

cdr3_nt: TGTGCCAGCAGTTACTCGACGGGGATGGGGACTGAAGCTTTCTTT
cdr3_aa: CASSYSTGMGTEAFF
d_call: NA
v_call: TRBV6-5
clone_size: NA
j_call: TRBJ1-1

cdr3_nt: TGTGCCAGCAGCCCGGACGGCAATCAGCCCCAGCATTTT
cdr3_aa: CASSPDGNQPQHF
d_call: NA
v_call: TRBV5-4
clone_size: once
j_call: TRBJ1-5

cdr3_nt: TGCGCCAGCAGCATCGGGGGTGCAACTAATGAAAAACTGTTTTTT
cdr3_aa: CASSIGGATNEKLFF
d_call: NA
v_call: TRBV5-1
clone_size: NA
j_call: TRBJ1-4

cdr3_nt: TGCGCCAGCAGCCTCGCGGGGGGCAATGAGCAGTTCTTC
cdr3_aa: CASSLAGGNEQFF
d_call: TRBD2
v_call: TRBV4-1
clone_size: NA
j_call: TRBJ2-1

cdr3_nt: TGTGCCAGTAGTCCCGGATCACAGGGGGCGCGGTACGAGCAGTACTTC
cdr3_aa: CASSPGSQGARYEQYF
d_call: TRBD1
v_call: TRBV19
clone_size: NA
j_call: TRBJ2-7

cdr3_nt: TGTGCCAGCAGTTCCACGGGACTCTCGGCTTATGAGCAGTTCTTC
cdr3_aa: CASSSTGLSAYEQFF
d_call: NA
v_call: TRBV6-7
clone_size: NA
j_call: TRBJ2-1

cdr3_nt: TGTGCCAGCAGCCGGGACGGGACTAGCGGGAGCAATGAGCAGTTCTTC
cdr3_aa: CASSRDGTSGSNEQFF
d_call: TRBD2
v_call: TRBV7-2
clone_size: few
j_call: TRBJ2-1

cdr3_nt: TGTGCCAGCTCAATCGTGTCAGGGGACAATGAGCAGTTCTTC
cdr3_aa: CASSIVSGDNEQFF
d_call: NA
v_call: TRBV18
clone_size: NA
j_call: TRBJ2-1

cdr3_nt: TGTGCCAGCAGCTCCTTCAGGGAACCGCCCCAGCATTTT
cdr3_aa: CASSSFREPPQHF
d_call: NA
v_call: TRBV11-1
clone_size: NA
j_call: TRBJ1-5

cdr3_nt: TGTGCCAGCAGTCTTAGCGGAGGGGGGACCGGGGAGCTGTTTTTT
cdr3_aa: CASSLSGGGTGELFF
d_call: NA
v_call: TRBV6-1
clone_size: few
j_call: TRBJ2-2

cdr3_nt: TGTGCCAGCAGCCTAGGCGGGACAGCCGATAACTATGGCTACACCTTC
cdr3_aa: CASSLGGTADNYGYTF
d_call: TRBD1
v_call: TRBV28
clone_size: NA
j_call: TRBJ1-2

cdr3_nt: TGTGCCAGTAGCCTCTCGGACAGGAACACTGAAGCTTTCTTT
cdr3_aa: CASSLSDRNTEAFF
d_call: NA
v_call: TRBV19
clone_size: NA
j_call: TRBJ1-1

cdr3_nt: TGTGCCAGCACCGGGCGTGGGGGAGTGGGCAATCAGCCCCAGCATTTT
cdr3_aa: CASTGRGGVGNQPQHF
d_call: NA
v_call: TRBV28
clone_size: NA
j_call: TRBJ1-5

cdr3_nt: TGTGCCAGCGGCCCCTACGAGCAGTACTTC
cdr3_aa: CASGPYEQYF
d_call: NA
v_call: TRBV28
clone_size: NA
j_call: TRBJ2-7

cdr3_nt: TGTGCTGTGGGACAGGGAGTTTCCTACAATGAGCAGTTCTTC
cdr3_aa: CAVGQGVSYNEQFF
d_call: TRBD1
v_call: TRBV19
clone_size: NA
j_call: TRBJ2-1

cdr3_nt: TGTGCCAGCAGCCCGACAGTCACCAATTACGAGCAGTACTTC
cdr3_aa: CASSPTVTNYEQYF
d_call: NA
v_call: TRBV7-6
clone_size: NA
j_call: TRBJ2-7

cdr3_nt: TGCGCCAGCAGTGAACCCCCCGCCCGGGAGCTGTTTTTT
cdr3_aa: CASSEPPARELFF
d_call: NA
v_call: TRBV10-1
clone_size: NA
j_call: TRBJ2-2

cdr3_nt: TGTGCCAGCAGTGAAGCGCTTCGGGTGGGCCACTCTGGAAACACCATATATTTT
cdr3_aa: CASSEALRVGHSGNTIYF
d_call: NA
v_call: TRBV6-1
clone_size: NA
j_call: TRBJ1-3

cdr3_nt: TGTGCCAGCAGCCCCGAAGTCGGGGCGGGCGAGCAGTACTTC
cdr3_aa: CASSPEVGAGEQYF
d_call: NA
v_call: TRBV11-2
clone_size: few
j_call: TRBJ2-7

cdr3_nt: TGTGCCAGCAGCCCCACAGGGGCGGGTACAGATACGCAGTATTTT
cdr3_aa: CASSPTGAGTDTQYF
d_call: TRBD1
v_call: TRBV7-6
clone_size: NA
j_call: TRBJ2-3

cdr3_nt: TGTGCTAGTGGGTGGGAAGGGTACAATGAGCAGTTCTTC
cdr3_aa: CASGWEGYNEQFF
d_call: NA
v_call: TRBV12-5
clone_size: NA
j_call: TRBJ2-1

cdr3_nt: TGTGCCAGTAGGACCCAAGGACCTGGAAACACCATATATTTT
cdr3_aa: CASRTQGPGNTIYF
d_call: NA
v_call: TRBV19
clone_size: NA
j_call: TRBJ1-3

cdr3_nt: TGTGCCAGCAGCCCCCGGAAGCTACCGAGCTCCTACAATGAGCAGTTCTTC
cdr3_aa: CASSPRKLPSSYNEQFF
d_call: NA
v_call: TRBV7-9
clone_size: NA
j_call: TRBJ2-1

cdr3_nt: TGTGCCAGCAGCCGCAGGGCGGAGAATGAAAAACTGTTTTTT
cdr3_aa: CASSRRAENEKLFF
d_call: NA
v_call: TRBV7-6
clone_size: NA
j_call: TRBJ1-4

cdr3_nt: TGTGCCAGCAGCGGAAACCGAGGGAGTCAGCCCCAGCATTTT
cdr3_aa: CASSGNRGSQPQHF
d_call: NA
v_call: TRBV9
clone_size: NA
j_call: TRBJ1-5

cdr3_nt: TGCAGCGTTGAACGGGTCACAGATACGCAGTATTTT
cdr3_aa: CSVERVTDTQYF
d_call: NA
v_call: TRBV29-1
clone_size: NA
j_call: TRBJ2-3

cdr3_nt: TGCGCCAGCAGTCCTCCAGGGACGACTAATGAAAAACTGTTTTTT
cdr3_aa: CASSPPGTTNEKLFF
d_call: NA
v_call: TRBV23-1
clone_size: NA
j_call: TRBJ1-4

cdr3_nt: TGTGCCAGCAGCAAAGTTCAGAGTAAGGGCTACACCTTC
cdr3_aa: CASSKVQSKGYTF
d_call: NA
v_call: TRBV21-1
clone_size: NA
j_call: TRBJ1-2

cdr3_nt: TGTGCCAGCAGAATCGGGAGGGTTAGCTCCTACGAGCAGTACTTC
cdr3_aa: CASRIGRVSSYEQYF
d_call: TRBD2
v_call: TRBV11-2
clone_size: NA
j_call: TRBJ2-7

cdr3_nt: TGTGCCACCAGCAGAAATAAAGGGACAGCCGGGGAGCTGTTTTTT
cdr3_aa: CATSRNKGTAGELFF
d_call: TRBD1
v_call: TRBV15
clone_size: once
j_call: TRBJ2-2

cdr3_nt: TGTGCCAGCAGACGATACACAGGGGGTAGCACTGAAGCTTTCTTT
cdr3_aa: CASRRYTGGSTEAFF
d_call: TRBD1
v_call: TRBV6-6
clone_size: NA
j_call: TRBJ1-1

cdr3_nt: TGTGCCAGCAGCAGACAGGGGAGGGAGCAGTACTTC
cdr3_aa: CASSRQGREQYF
d_call: TRBD1
v_call: TRBV5-4
clone_size: NA
j_call: TRBJ2-7